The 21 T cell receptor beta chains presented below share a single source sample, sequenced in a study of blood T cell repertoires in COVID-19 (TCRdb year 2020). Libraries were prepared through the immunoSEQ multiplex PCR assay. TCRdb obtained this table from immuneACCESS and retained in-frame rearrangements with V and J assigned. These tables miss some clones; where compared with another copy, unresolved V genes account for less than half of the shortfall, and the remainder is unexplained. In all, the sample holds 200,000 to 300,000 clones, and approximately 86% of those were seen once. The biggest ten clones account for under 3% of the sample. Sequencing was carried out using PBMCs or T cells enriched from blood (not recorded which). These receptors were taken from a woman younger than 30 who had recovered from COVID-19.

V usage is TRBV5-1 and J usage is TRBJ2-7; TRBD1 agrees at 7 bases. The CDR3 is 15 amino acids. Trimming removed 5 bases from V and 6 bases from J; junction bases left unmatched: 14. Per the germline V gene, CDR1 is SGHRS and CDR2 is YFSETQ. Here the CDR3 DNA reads TGCGCCAGCAGGCCTGGAACAGGGGAGCAGGGCGAGCAGTACTTC. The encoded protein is CASRPGTGEQGEQYF. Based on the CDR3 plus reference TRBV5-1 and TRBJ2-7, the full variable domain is KAGVTQTPRYLIKTRGQQVTLSCSPISGHRSVSWYQQTPGQGLQFLFEYFSETQRNKGNFPGRFSGRQFSNSRSEMNVSTLELGDSALYLCASRPGTGEQGEQYFGPGTRLTVT.

The CDR3 sequence: CASSADSPYEQYF. In DNA form, the CDR3 reads TGTGCCAGCAGCGCCGACAGCCCCTACGAGCAGTACTTC. The chain has TRBV7-9 and TRBJ2-7, with a weak D call TRBD1 (5 bases). V lost 5 bases and J 2 bases, leaving 10 bases between the germline ends. Germline assignment: CDR1 SEHNR and CDR2 FQNEAQ (reference sequence). The CDR3 consists of 13 residues.

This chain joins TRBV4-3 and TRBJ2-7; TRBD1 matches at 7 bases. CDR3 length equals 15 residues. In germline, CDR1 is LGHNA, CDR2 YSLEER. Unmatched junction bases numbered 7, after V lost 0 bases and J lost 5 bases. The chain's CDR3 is CASSQDRDSADEQYF. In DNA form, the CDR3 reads TGCGCCAGCAGCCAAGACCGGGACAGTGCGGACGAGCAGTACTTC.

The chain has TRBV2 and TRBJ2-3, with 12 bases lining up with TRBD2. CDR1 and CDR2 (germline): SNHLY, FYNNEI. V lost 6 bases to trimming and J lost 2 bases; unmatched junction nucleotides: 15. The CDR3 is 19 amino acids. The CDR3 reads CASRGFYRTSGAATDTQYF. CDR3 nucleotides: TGTGCCAGCAGAGGGTTTTATCGGACTAGCGGGGCAGCCACAGATACGCAGTATTTT.

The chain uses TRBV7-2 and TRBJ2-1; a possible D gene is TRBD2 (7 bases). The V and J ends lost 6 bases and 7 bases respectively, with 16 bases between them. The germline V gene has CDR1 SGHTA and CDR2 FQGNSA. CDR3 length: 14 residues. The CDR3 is CASRGGPGGNEQFF. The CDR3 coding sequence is TGTGCCAGCAGGGGGGGGCCCGGCGGTAATGAGCAGTTCTTC. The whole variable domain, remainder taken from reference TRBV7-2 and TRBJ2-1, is GAGVSQSPSNKVTEKGKDVELRCDPISGHTALYWYRQSLGQGLEFLIYFQGNSAPDKSGLPSDRFSAERTGGSVSTLTIQRTQQEDSAVYLCASRGGPGGNEQFFGPGTRLTVL.

CDR3 coding DNA: TGTGCCTGGAGTGTTGGGACAGGCAGGGGATATGGCTACACCTTC. Its protein is CAWSVGTGRGYGYTF. The gene calls are TRBV30 and TRBJ1-2, with 8 bases fitting TRBD1. Unmatched junction bases numbered 8, after V lost 0 bases and J lost 5 bases. This CDR3 region has 15 residues. Germline lookup yields CDR1 GTSNPN and CDR2 SVGIG (reference sequence). Full variable domain (missing parts from reference TRBV30 and TRBJ1-2): SQTIHQWPATLVQPVGSPLSLECTVEGTSNPNLYWYRQAAGRGLQLLFYSVGIGQISSEVPQNLSASRPQDRQFILSSKKLLLSDSGFYLCAWSVGTGRGYGYTFGSGTRLTVV.

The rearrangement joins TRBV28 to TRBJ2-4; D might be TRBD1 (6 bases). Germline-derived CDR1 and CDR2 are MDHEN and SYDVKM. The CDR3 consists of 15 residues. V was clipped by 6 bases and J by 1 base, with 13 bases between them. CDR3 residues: CASSPRDTAKNIQYF. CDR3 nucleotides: TGTGCCAGCAGCCCACGGGACACGGCCAAAAACATTCAGTACTTC.

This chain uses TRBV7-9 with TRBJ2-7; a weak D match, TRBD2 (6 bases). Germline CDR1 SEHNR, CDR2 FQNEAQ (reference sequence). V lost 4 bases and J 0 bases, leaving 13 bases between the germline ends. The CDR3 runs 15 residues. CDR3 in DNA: TGTGCCAGCAGCTCGCGGGACGGCTCCTCCTACGAGCAGTACTTC. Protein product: CASSSRDGSSYEQYF.

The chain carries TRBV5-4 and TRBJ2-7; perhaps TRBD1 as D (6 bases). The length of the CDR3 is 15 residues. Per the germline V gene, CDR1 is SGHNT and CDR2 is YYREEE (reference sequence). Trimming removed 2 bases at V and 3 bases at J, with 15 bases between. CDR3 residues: CASSFFSGTLYEQYF. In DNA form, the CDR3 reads TGTGCCAGCAGCTTCTTCTCCGGGACACTCTACGAGCAGTACTTC.

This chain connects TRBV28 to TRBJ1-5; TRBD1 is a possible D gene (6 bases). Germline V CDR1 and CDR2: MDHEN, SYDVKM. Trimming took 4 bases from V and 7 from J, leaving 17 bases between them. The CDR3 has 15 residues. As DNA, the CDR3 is TGTGCCAGCAGTTCGGAGGGGGGGGCTAAGCAGCCCCAGCATTTT. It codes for CASSSEGGAKQPQHF.

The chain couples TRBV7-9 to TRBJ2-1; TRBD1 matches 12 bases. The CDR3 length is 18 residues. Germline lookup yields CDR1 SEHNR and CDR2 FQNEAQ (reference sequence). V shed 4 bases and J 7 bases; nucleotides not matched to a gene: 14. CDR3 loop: CASSSPPTGTGGKNEQFF. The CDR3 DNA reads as TGTGCCAGCAGCTCCCCTCCCACCGGGACAGGGGGCAAGAATGAGCAGTTCTTC.

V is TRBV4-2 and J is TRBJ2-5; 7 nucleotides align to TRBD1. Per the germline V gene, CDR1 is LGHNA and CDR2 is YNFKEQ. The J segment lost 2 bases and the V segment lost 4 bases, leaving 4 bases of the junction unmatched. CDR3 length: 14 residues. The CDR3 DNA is TGTGCCAGCAGCCCCCGGGACAGTCAAGAGACCCAGTACTTC. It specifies CASSPRDSQETQYF.

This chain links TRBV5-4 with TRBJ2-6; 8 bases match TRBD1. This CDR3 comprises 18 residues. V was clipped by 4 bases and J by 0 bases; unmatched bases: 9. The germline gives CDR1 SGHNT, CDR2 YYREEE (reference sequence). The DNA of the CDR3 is TGTGCCAGCAGCCCCGGGACAGGTTATAGCTCTGGGGCCAACGTCCTGACTTTC. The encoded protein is CASSPGTGYSSGANVLTF.

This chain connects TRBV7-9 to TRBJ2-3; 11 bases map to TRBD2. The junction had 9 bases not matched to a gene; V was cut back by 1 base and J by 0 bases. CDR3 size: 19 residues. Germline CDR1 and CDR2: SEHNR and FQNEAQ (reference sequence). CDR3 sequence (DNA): TGTGCCAGCAGCTTAGGTATGGGACTAGCGGACTCTAGCACAGATACGCAGTATTTT. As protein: CASSLGMGLADSSTDTQYF.

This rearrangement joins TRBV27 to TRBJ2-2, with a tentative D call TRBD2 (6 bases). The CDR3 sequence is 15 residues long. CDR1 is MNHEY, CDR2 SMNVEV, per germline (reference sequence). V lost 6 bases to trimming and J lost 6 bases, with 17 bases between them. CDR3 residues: CASSPLPEGPGELFF. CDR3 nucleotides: TGTGCCAGCAGCCCTCTCCCGGAGGGGCCCGGGGAGCTGTTTTTT.

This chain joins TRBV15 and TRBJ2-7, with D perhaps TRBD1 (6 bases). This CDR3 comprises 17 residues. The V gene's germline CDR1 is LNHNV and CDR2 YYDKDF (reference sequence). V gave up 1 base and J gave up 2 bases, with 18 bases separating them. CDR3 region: CATSRGVAGEPPYEQYF. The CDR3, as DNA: TGTGCCACCAGCAGAGGAGTCGCAGGGGAACCTCCCTACGAGCAGTACTTC.

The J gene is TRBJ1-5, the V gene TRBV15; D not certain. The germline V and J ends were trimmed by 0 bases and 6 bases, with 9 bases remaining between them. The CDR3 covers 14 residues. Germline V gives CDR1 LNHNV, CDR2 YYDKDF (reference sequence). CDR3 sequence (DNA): TGTGCCACCAGCAGAGAGGAGGTACCTCAGCCCCAGCATTTT. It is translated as CATSREEVPQPQHF.

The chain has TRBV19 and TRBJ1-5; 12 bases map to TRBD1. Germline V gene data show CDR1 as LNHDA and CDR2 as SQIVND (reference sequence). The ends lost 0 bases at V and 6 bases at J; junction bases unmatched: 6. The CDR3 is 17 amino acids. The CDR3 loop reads CASSIDWDRGQSQPQHF. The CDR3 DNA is TGTGCCAGTAGTATAGACTGGGACAGGGGGCAGAGTCAGCCCCAGCATTTT.

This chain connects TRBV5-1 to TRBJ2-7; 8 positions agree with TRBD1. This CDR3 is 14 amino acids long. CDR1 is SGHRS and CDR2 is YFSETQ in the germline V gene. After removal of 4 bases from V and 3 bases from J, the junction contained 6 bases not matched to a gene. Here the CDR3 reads CASSPRDRLYEQYF. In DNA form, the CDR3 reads TGCGCCAGCAGCCCCCGGGACAGGCTCTACGAGCAGTACTTC.

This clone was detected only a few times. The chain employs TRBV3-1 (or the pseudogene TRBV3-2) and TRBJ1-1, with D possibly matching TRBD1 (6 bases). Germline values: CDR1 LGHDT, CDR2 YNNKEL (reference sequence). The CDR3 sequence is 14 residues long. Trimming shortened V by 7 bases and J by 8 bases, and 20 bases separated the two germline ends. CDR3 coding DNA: TGTGCCAGCAACCTATCCCCCGGGACAACCGAAGCTTTCTTT. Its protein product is CASNLSPGTTEAFF.

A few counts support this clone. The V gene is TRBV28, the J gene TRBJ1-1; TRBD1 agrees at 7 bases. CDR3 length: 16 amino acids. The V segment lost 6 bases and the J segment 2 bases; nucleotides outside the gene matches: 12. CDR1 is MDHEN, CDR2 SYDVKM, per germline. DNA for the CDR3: TGTGCCAGCAGCGTACACAAGGGGGCAGGTAACACTGAAGCTTTCTTT. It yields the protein CASSVHKGAGNTEAFF.